The entry that follows covers one T cell receptor (beta chain) sequence. Its target is unknown. In germline, CDR1 is KGHSH, CDR2 LQKENI. The CDR3 totals 13 residues. The V gene lost 6 bases and the J gene lost 0 bases, with 5 bases spanning the gap. Libraries were prepared by immunoSEQ multiplex PCR; TCRdb keeps only in-frame clonotypes and omits some of them. Of around 88,000 clones in the sample, around 90% were seen once. The record originates from a study of T cell responses to AZD1222 COVID-19 vaccine. General study points: Just a handful of AZD1222 recipients tested seropositive at baseline. None of the repertoires were sampled until the peak T cell response had passed.

This clonotype originated in an adult in good health. Specimen: peripheral blood, collected on day 0 of MenACWY control vaccination. The V and J genes are TRBV18 and TRBJ1-4; D gene unclear. CDR3 in DNA: TGTGCCAGCTCGTCTGCAACTAATGAAAAACTGTTTTTT. It codes for CASSSATNEKLFF.